Listed here are 14 T cell receptor beta chains from one sample, sequenced in a study of OX40 agonist ivuxolimab in advanced cancers. Libraries were prepared by immunoSEQ multiplex PCR; TCRdb keeps only in-frame clonotypes and omits some of them. The sample carries some 18,000 clones, roughly 88% recorded once. The source material was CD4+ or CD8+ T cells sorted from blood, sampled in a trial of the OX40 agonist ivuxolimab. The source is an adult with an advanced solid tumor such as melanoma, head and neck, liver or kidney cancer.

This rearrangement joins TRBV7-2 to TRBJ1-4; 7 bases are shared with TRBD1. The CDR3 extends over 16 amino acids. Germline values: CDR1 SGHTA, CDR2 FQGNSA. The ends lost 8 bases at V and 1 base at J; junction bases unmatched: 10. CDR3 DNA sequence: TGTGCCAGCGGATACAGGGGTGTGGTAACTAATGAAAAACTGTTTTTT. This sequence encodes CASGYRGVVTNEKLFF.

This chain's CDR3 is CASRTGGTYNEQFF. CDR3 nucleotides: TGTGCCAGCAGGACAGGGGGGACCTACAATGAGCAGTTCTTC. This chain connects TRBV6-5 to TRBJ2-1; 9 bases are a match to TRBD1. The CDR3 runs 14 residues. J was trimmed by 2 bases and V by 6 bases; bases with no gene match: 2. Germline CDR1 and CDR2: MNHEY and SVGAGI.

The chain employs TRBV7-9 and TRBJ2-1; 14 bases fit TRBD2. The V and J ends lost 10 bases and 6 bases, in that order; junction bases with no gene match: 2. The CDR3 is 13 residues long. From germline, CDR1 is SEHNR and CDR2 FQNEAQ (reference sequence). The CDR3 nucleotides are TGTGCCATGGGGACTAGCGGGAGCAATGAGCAGTTCTTC. Protein sequence: CAMGTSGSNEQFF.

This chain uses TRBV25-1 with TRBJ2-1; 8 bases agree with TRBD2. The CDR3 extends over 14 amino acids. The V segment lost 4 bases and the J segment 7 bases; nucleotides outside the gene matches: 6. Germline CDR1 reads MGHDK; CDR2 reads SYGVNS. The CDR3 DNA is TGTGCCAGCAGTGCGAGCGGGGGTGGTAATGAGCAGTTCTTC. It is translated as CASSASGGGNEQFF.

By proportion, this clone is medium-sized. The CDR3 reads CASKGSGLGHEKLFF. As DNA, the CDR3 is TGTGCCAGTAAAGGCAGTGGTCTGGGGCATGAAAAACTGTTTTTT. This sequence joins TRBV19 and TRBJ1-4; TRBD1 is a possible D gene (5 bases). The CDR3 loop spans 15 amino acids. The germline V gene has CDR1 LNHDA and CDR2 SQIVND (reference sequence). V shed 7 bases and J shed 6 bases, with 18 bases lying between them.

This clone was counted a single time. This chain uses TRBV29-1 with TRBJ2-2, with D possibly TRBD2 on 5 matching bases. CDR1 and CDR2 (germline): SQVTM, ANQGSEA. The ends were cut back, 2 bases at V and 3 bases at J, with 13 bases in the middle. The CDR3 contains 15 residues. Written as DNA, the CDR3 is TGCAGCGTTGAAACCTCCCGGGGATACACCGGGGAGCTGTTTTTT. Translating it yields CSVETSRGYTGELFF.

The chain has TRBV27 and TRBJ2-7, with TRBD1 matching over 9 bases. The V gene end was trimmed by 4 bases and the J gene end by 0 bases; junction bases not matched to a gene: 10. The CDR3 length is 17 residues. Germline values: CDR1 MNHEY, CDR2 SMNVEV (reference sequence). This CDR3 reads CASSSATGQGTSYEQYF. CDR3 nucleotide sequence: TGTGCCAGCAGTTCTGCCACCGGACAGGGGACCTCCTACGAGCAGTACTTC.

V and J are TRBV7-5 and TRBJ2-5. TRBV7-5 is termed a pseudogene. The CDR3 sequence is 12 residues long. CDR3 coding DNA: TGTGCCAGCAGCCCCGAACGAGAGACCCAGTACTTC. It codes for CASSPERETQYF.

The chain links TRBV5-4 to TRBJ1-2; 7 nucleotides align to TRBD1. The CDR3 runs 13 residues. The junction had 5 bases not matched to a gene; V was cut back by 3 bases and J by 6 bases. CDR1 and CDR2 (germline): SGHNT, YYREEE (reference sequence). The CDR3 protein is CASSSETGDGYTF. Written as DNA, the CDR3 is TGTGCCAGCAGCTCCGAAACAGGGGATGGCTACACCTTC.

V and J are TRBV5-8 and TRBJ2-1; 7 bases are a match to TRBD2. Germline CDR1 reads SGHTS; CDR2 reads YDEGEE. V was clipped by 5 bases and J by 3 bases; unmatched bases: 8. The CDR3 is 15 amino acids. The CDR3, as DNA: TGTGCCAGCAGGGTCGGGACTATCTACTACAATGAGCAGTTCTTC. It translates to CASRVGTIYYNEQFF.

In nucleotides, the CDR3 is TGTGCCAGCAGTTTAGCGGGAGGTTACGAGCAGTACTTC. It codes for CASSLAGGYEQYF. J is TRBJ2-7 and V is TRBV6-6; 10 bases fit TRBD2. The germline V gene encodes CDR1 MNHNY and CDR2 SVGAGI (reference sequence). This CDR3 comprises 13 residues. V gave up 4 bases and J gave up 4 bases; unmatched junction bases: 1.

This clone has a single count. V is TRBV29-1 and J is TRBJ1-3; 7 bases agree with TRBD1. Germline V gene sequence: CDR1 SQVTM, CDR2 ANQGSEA. Trimming cost V 7 bases and J 0 bases; bases outside gene matches: 6. The CDR3 length is 14 residues. Here the CDR3 reads CSGMGQLSGNTIYF. DNA for the CDR3: TGCAGCGGGATGGGACAGCTCTCTGGAAACACCATATATTTT.

The chain uses TRBV28 and TRBJ1-4; 7 bases align to TRBD1. Germline-derived CDR1 and CDR2 are MDHEN and SYDVKM. CDR3 length equals 13 residues. Trimming at V came to 10 bases and at J to 2 bases, leaving 4 bases not matched to a gene. This CDR3 is CANSGGTNEKLFF. CDR3 sequence (DNA): TGTGCCAATTCAGGGGGGACTAATGAAAAACTGTTTTTT.

The chain combines TRBV4-1 with TRBJ2-3, with 11 nucleotides matching TRBD2. This CDR3 has 17 residues. The junction had 2 bases not matched to a gene; V was cut back by 0 bases and J by 0 bases. Germline CDR1 reads MGHRA; CDR2 reads YSYEKL. The CDR3 is CASSQDRTSGSTDTQYF. CDR3 bases: TGCGCCAGCAGCCAAGACCGGACTAGCGGGAGCACAGATACGCAGTATTTT.